One sample yielded the 13 T cell receptor beta chains listed below, sequenced in a study of shared clonotypes between healthy human individuals (dated by TCRdb to about 2020). The method was the immunoSEQ multiplex PCR assay. The source is immuneACCESS, and TCRdb retained only in-frame sequences with V and J called. Part of the clones is not carried over; for the studies checked, unresolved V genes explain less than half of this, and the remainder is unexplained. This sample gives about 490,000 clones in total; 65% to 80% of them show up just once. 10% to 15% of the sample rests with the top ten. Sample: PBMCs. The receptors here all came from a woman aged 40 to 50 in good health. Some clones in this sample may be carry-over from other donors' samples.

The gene calls are TRBV28 and TRBJ1-1; 9 nucleotides line up with TRBD1. The CDR3 consists of 13 residues. V lost 10 bases and J lost 5; bases outside the gene matches: 8. Looked up from germline, CDR1 is MDHEN and CDR2 is SYDVKM. The CDR3 DNA is TGTGCCAACAACGACAGGGGGTGTACTGAAGCTTTCTTT. Protein sequence: CANNDRGCTEAFF.

The rearrangement uses TRBV27 and TRBJ1-2, with TRBD1 identical over 12 bases. Germline loops: CDR1 MNHEY, CDR2 SMNVEV (reference sequence). Losses at the gene ends were 4 bases for V and 8 bases for J; bases not matched to a gene: 8. This CDR3 is built from 15 residues. Written as DNA, the CDR3 is TGTGCCAGCAGTTCCTCGGGACAGGGGGCGGAAGGCTACACCTTC. Encoded protein: CASSSSGQGAEGYTF.

This clone was found once. CDR3: CASSPRQGGYIQYF. In nucleotides, the CDR3 is TGTGCCAGCTCACCACGACAGGGTGGTTACATTCAGTACTTC. The chain recombines TRBV18 with TRBJ2-4; TRBD1 agrees at 7 bases. Unmatched junction bases numbered 5, after V lost 1 base and J lost 8 bases. This CDR3 spans 14 amino acids. CDR1 and CDR2 (germline): KGHSH, LQKENI.

V gene TRBV7-2 combines with J gene TRBJ2-1; D is unclear. Per the germline V gene, CDR1 is SGHTA and CDR2 is FQGNSA. The CDR3 has 12 amino acids. The germline V and J ends were trimmed by 2 bases and 8 bases, with 7 bases remaining between them. As DNA, the CDR3 is TGTGCCAGCAGCTTATACCGGGATGAGCAGTTCTTC. Its protein product is CASSLYRDEQFF.

About this clone itself: Different DNA sequences within this sample yield the same CDR3. The rearrangement joins TRBV5-1 to TRBJ1-4; D remains ambiguous. This CDR3 has 14 residues. CDR1 is SGHRS, CDR2 YFSETQ, per germline. V was shortened by 4 bases and J by 0 bases, with 7 bases between the two germline ends. This chain's CDR3 is CASSPTTTNEKLFF. In DNA form, the CDR3 reads TGCGCCAGCAGCCCCACCACAACTAATGAAAAACTGTTTTTT.

A few counts support this clone. This same CDR3 is encoded by further DNA sequences in the sample. V usage is TRBV5-1 and J usage is TRBJ2-7; 12 nucleotides align to TRBD2. The CDR3 sequence is 15 residues long. Trimming cost V 0 bases and J 4 bases; bases outside gene matches: 2. CDR1 is SGHRS and CDR2 is YFSETQ in the germline V gene. CDR3 in DNA: TGCGCCAGCAGCTTGGGACTAGCGGGAGCTTACGAGCAGTACTTC. This gives the protein CASSLGLAGAYEQYF.

The chain links TRBV27 to TRBJ2-5; D is tentatively TRBD1 or TRBD2 (5 bases each). V lost 7 bases and J lost 0, with 15 bases in between. Germline CDR1 and CDR2: MNHEY and SMNVEV (reference sequence). The CDR3 consists of 15 residues. CDR3 amino acids: CASTPPRDHQETQYF. The CDR3 DNA is TGTGCCAGCACTCCACCCCGGGACCACCAAGAGACCCAGTACTTC.

This chain links TRBV6-1 with TRBJ2-2, with D possibly matching TRBD1 (5 bases). This CDR3 comprises 15 residues. Trimming removed 3 bases from V and 4 bases from J, with 12 bases in between. Per the germline V gene, CDR1 is MNHNS and CDR2 is SASEGT. As DNA, the CDR3 is TGTGCCAGCAGTGACCGTCTAGACAGCACCGGGGAGCTGTTTTTT. Its translation: CASSDRLDSTGELFF.

The chain links TRBV7-9 to TRBJ2-5, with 7 positions matching TRBD1. Trimming took 2 bases from V and 5 from J; bases not matched to a gene: 11. In germline, CDR1 is SEHNR, CDR2 FQNEAQ (reference sequence). The CDR3 is 16 residues long. The CDR3 region has the DNA TGTGCCAGCAGCTTACCCCTAGACAGGGTACGGGAGACCCAGTACTTC. Translating it yields CASSLPLDRVRETQYF. Looking up the rest from reference TRBV7-9 and TRBJ2-5 gives the full variable domain: DTGVSQNPRHKITKRGQNVTFRCDPISEHNRLYWYRQTLGQGPEFLTYFQNEAQLEKSRLLSDRFSAERPKGSFSTLEIQRTEQGDSAMYLCASSLPLDRVRETQYFGPGTRLLVL.

The J gene is TRBJ2-1, the V gene TRBV5-5; TRBD2 agrees at 8 bases. The length of the CDR3 is 20 residues. Germline trimming cut 4 bases from V and 3 bases from J; bases unmatched to any gene: 21. CDR1 is SGHKS, CDR2 YYEKEE, per germline (reference sequence). The CDR3 DNA reads TGTGCCAGCAGCACGATGGGGTTAGCGGGAACTCGAGCTAACTACAATGAGCAGTTCTTC. Protein sequence: CASSTMGLAGTRANYNEQFF.

This clone was seen more than once but under ten times. The genes are TRBV5-6 and TRBJ1-1; D ambiguous. CDR1 is SGHDT, CDR2 YYEEEE, per germline. The CDR3 is made up of 15 amino acids. The V end lost 3 bases, the J end lost 1 base, and 13 bases lay between the germline ends. DNA of the CDR3: TGTGCCAGCAGCTGGGGTGGCAGATCGAACACTGAAGCTTTCTTT. Residues: CASSWGGRSNTEAFF.

This clone came up many times. This sequence joins TRBV27 and TRBJ2-7, with TRBD2 matching over 9 bases. Unmatched junction bases numbered 7, after V lost 4 bases and J lost 3 bases. The CDR3 has 15 residues. Germline CDR1 and CDR2: MNHEY and SMNVEV (reference sequence). CDR3: CASSSKGTSNYEQYF. For the CDR3, the DNA is TGTGCCAGCAGTTCCAAAGGGACTAGCAACTACGAGCAGTACTTC.

The chain couples TRBV27 to TRBJ2-7; tentative D call: TRBD1 (7 bases). Trimming removed 6 bases from V and 4 bases from J, with 10 bases in between. Germline-derived CDR1 and CDR2 are MNHEY and SMNVEV (reference sequence). The CDR3 is 12 amino acids. DNA of the CDR3: TGTGCCAGCAGCAGGGGGGAGTACGAGCAGTACTTC. Protein: CASSRGEYEQYF.